This T cell receptor (beta chain) is drawn from a study of regulatory T cells in long-lasting Graves disease. Points on this clonotype: A read error may explain this, as a much larger clone is one base away.

The time point is: newly diagnosed GD, antithyroid drugs for less than 3 months. PBMC RNA served as the TCR library source. The peripheral blood volume drawn was around 10 milliliters, and it was collected into EDTA tubes. Assembly of TCR beta libraries relied on iRepertoire HTBI primers together with Arm-PCR of CDR3 regions. TCRdb re-called the multiplex PCR reads through MiXCR, storing one row per CDR3 protein. The data contain over 400,000 distinct CDR3 sequences, approximately 14% of them singletons. The same data also went into a second study, on T cells in Graves' hyperthyroidism and ophthalmopathy. This second report adds: Prediction of ophthalmopathy progression came a median roughly 6.7 months pre-onset.

Material: peripheral blood mononuclear cells (PBMCs), obtained at new diagnosis, from a patient treated with antithyroid drugs. This TCR was recovered from a woman aged 45 to 65 with Graves disease.

The CDR3: CASRSPGQGHYEQFF. CDR3 DNA sequence: TGTGCCAGCAGGTCCCCCGGACAGGGGCACTACGAGCAGTTCTTC. V and J are TRBV11-2 and TRBJ2-1; 9 bases are shared with TRBD1. Germline-derived CDR1 and CDR2 are SGHAT and FQNNGV. The CDR3 covers 15 residues. V shed 6 bases and J 10 bases; nucleotides not matched to a gene: 13.